What follows are 27 T cell receptor beta chains derived from one specimen sequenced in a study of Graves' ophthalmopathy and Graves' hyperthyroidism. RNA served as the template for amplifying TCR beta CDR3 regions. A first-round RT-PCR used HTBI primers, followed by a second-round multiplex PCR. TCRdb analysed the multiplex PCR reads with MiXCR anew, one entry per CDR3 protein. The sample records hundreds of thousands of distinct CDR3 sequences, around 21% being singletons. Sequencing input: peripheral blood. The receptor source for this set is a woman aged 18-29 years with stable Graves' hyperthyroidism.

The chain recombines TRBV2 with TRBJ2-7; D unclear. Germline V gene lookup returns CDR1 SNHLY and CDR2 FYNNEI. Trimming took 5 bases from V and 8 from J, leaving 19 bases between them. The CDR3 loop spans 14 amino acids. The CDR3 sequence: CASSPQMGLRKQYF. As DNA, the CDR3 is TGTGCCAGCAGTCCTCAGATGGGTCTACGGAAGCAGTACTTC.

The chain links TRBV29-1 to TRBJ2-4; D might be TRBD2 (5 bases). V lost 4 bases to trimming and J lost 3 bases, with 7 bases between them. Germline V gene data show CDR1 as SQVTM and CDR2 as ANQGSEA. The CDR3 totals 12 residues. The CDR3 DNA is TGCAGCGTTGTGGACTTCAAAAACATTCAGTACTTC. Protein product: CSVVDFKNIQYF.

This clonotype was detected ten times or more. The chain joins TRBV28 to TRBJ1-3; 7 bases map to TRBD1. Germline V CDR1 and CDR2: MDHEN, SYDVKM. Trimming took 2 bases from V and 0 from J; bases not matched to a gene: 16. The CDR3 has 20 amino acids. CDR3 DNA sequence: TGTGCCAGCAGTTTAATCTCCGGGACAGAACCCCTATACTCTGGAAACACCATATATTTT. As protein: CASSLISGTEPLYSGNTIYF.

This clonotype was counted ten times or more. The V call is TRBV5-6, the J call TRBJ2-7, with 16 positions matching TRBD2. CDR1 is SGHDT, CDR2 YYEEEE, per germline. The CDR3 length is 16 residues. Trimming at V came to 4 bases and at J to 7 bases, leaving 8 bases not matched to a gene. The CDR3 DNA sequence: TGTGCCAGCAGCCCGGGACTAGCGGGAGGGCCGGGAGAGCAGTACTTC. This gives the protein CASSPGLAGGPGEQYF.

This clonotype was detected ten times or more. This chain connects TRBV6-2 or TRBV6-3 to TRBJ2-5, with D unclear. Looked up from germline, CDR1 is MNHEY and CDR2 is SVGEGT. The CDR3 consists of 14 residues. The V gene lost 2 bases and the J gene lost 5 bases, with 12 bases spanning the gap. CDR3 protein: CASSYPDLGETQYF. CDR3 coding DNA: TGTGCCAGCAGTTACCCGGACCTGGGGGAGACCCAGTACTTC.

This clonotype was counted ten times or more. The chain uses TRBV19 and TRBJ1-5, with a weak D call TRBD1 (5 bases). V was pared by 1 base and J by 7 bases, with 8 bases between. This CDR3 comprises 13 residues. The germline gives CDR1 LNHDA, CDR2 SQIVND (reference sequence). CDR3 coding DNA: TGTGCCAGTAGTATAGGGGGGAACCAGCCCCAGCATTTT. Protein sequence: CASSIGGNQPQHF.

The chain carries TRBV7-9 and TRBJ1-1; D is uncertain. The V and J ends lost 1 base and 0 bases respectively, with 6 bases between them. The CDR3 loop spans 14 amino acids. Germline V gives CDR1 SEHNR, CDR2 FQNEAQ (reference sequence). Here the CDR3 DNA reads TGTGCCAGCAGCTTAGATACAGTGAACACTGAAGCTTTCTTT. The encoded protein is CASSLDTVNTEAFF. Supplemented by reference TRBV7-9 and TRBJ1-1, the full variable domain reads DTGVSQNPRHKITKRGQNVTFRCDPISEHNRLYWYRQTLGQGPEFLTYFQNEAQLEKSRLLSDRFSAERPKGSFSTLEIQRTEQGDSAMYLCASSLDTVNTEAFFGQGTRLTVV.

This clonotype was observed a few times. The V gene is TRBV18, the J gene TRBJ1-2, with 7 positions matching TRBD1. The ends lost 3 bases at V and 6 bases at J; junction bases unmatched: 4. The CDR3 has 13 amino acids. Germline lookup yields CDR1 KGHSH and CDR2 LQKENI. The CDR3 protein is CASSPNRGDGYTF. CDR3 coding DNA: TGTGCCAGCTCACCGAACAGGGGAGATGGCTACACCTTC.

This clonotype was seen many times. This chain links TRBV7-9 with TRBJ2-5; D is ambiguous. This CDR3 comprises 13 residues. The germline V and J ends were trimmed by 4 bases and 5 bases, with 11 bases remaining between them. The V gene's germline CDR1 is SEHNR and CDR2 FQNEAQ (reference sequence). CDR3 DNA: TGTGCCAGCAGCTCGCTCGCCCGGGAGACCCAGTACTTC. As protein: CASSSLARETQYF.

This clonotype was seen at least ten times. V usage is TRBV6-2 or TRBV6-3 and J usage is TRBJ2-5, with D perhaps TRBD2 (6 bases). The germline V gene has CDR1 MNHEY and CDR2 SVGEGT. This CDR3 is 14 amino acids long. V gave up 0 bases and J gave up 4 bases, with 9 bases separating them. CDR3 in DNA: TGTGCCAGCAGTTACTCGGAGGAGGGAGAGACCCAGTACTTC. Translating it yields CASSYSEEGETQYF.

On this clonotype: A much larger clone sits a single nucleotide away, making a read error possible. V and J are TRBV12-3 or TRBV12-4 and TRBJ1-1; D is ambiguous. The CDR3 sequence is 12 residues long. As DNA, the CDR3 is TGTGCCAGCAGCACCTTGAACACTGAAGCTTGCTTT. Translation: CASSTLNTEACF.

The chain joins TRBV3-1 to TRBJ2-4; 14 bases are a match to TRBD2. Germline values: CDR1 LGHDT, CDR2 YNNKEL (reference sequence). CDR3 length equals 16 residues. The V gene end was trimmed by 1 base and the J gene end by 6 bases; junction bases not matched to a gene: 2. The CDR3 loop is CASSQGTSGRTNIQYF. The CDR3 nucleotides are TGTGCCAGCAGCCAAGGGACTAGCGGGAGGACAAACATTCAGTACTTC.

This clonotype was recorded many times. The V and J genes are TRBV19 and TRBJ1-6, with 9 bases matching TRBD1. After removal of 7 bases from V and 9 bases from J, the junction contained 13 bases not matched to a gene. CDR3 length equals 16 residues. Germline lookup yields CDR1 LNHDA and CDR2 SQIVND (reference sequence). The CDR3 region has the DNA TGTGCCAGTAAAGACCCGGGACAGGGCTTGGGTTCACCCCTCCACTTT. It is translated as CASKDPGQGLGSPLHF.

This clonotype was seen ten or more times. The chain carries TRBV10-3 and TRBJ2-5, with TRBD2 matching over 8 bases. Trimming took 4 bases from V and 3 from J; bases not matched to a gene: 10. The CDR3 runs 16 residues. Germline loops: CDR1 ENHRY, CDR2 SYGVKD. Here the CDR3 DNA reads TGTGCCATCAGTGGGAGGGGAGCGGGAGACAAAGAGACCCAGTACTTC. Translated: CAISGRGAGDKETQYF.

Many counts were recorded for this clonotype. The CDR3 sequence is CAISESTNTDTQYF. Here the CDR3 DNA reads TGTGCCATCAGTGAGTCGACTAACACAGATACGCAGTATTTT. This chain links TRBV10-3 with TRBJ2-3; perhaps TRBD2 as D (5 bases). V was cut by 0 bases and J by 2 bases, with 6 bases left in between. This CDR3 is built from 14 residues. CDR1 ENHRY and CDR2 SYGVKD come from the germline V gene.

In its sample, this clonotype was seen many times. The genes are TRBV27 and TRBJ2-1; 7 positions agree with TRBD2. Germline CDR1 MNHEY, CDR2 SMNVEV (reference sequence). CDR3 length: 14 amino acids. Trimming removed 6 bases from V and 1 base from J; junction bases left unmatched: 3. The CDR3 bases are TGTGCCAGCAGCAAAGCGGGATCCTACAATGAGCAGTTCTTC. Amino acids: CASSKAGSYNEQFF.

The rearrangement uses TRBV3-1 and TRBJ1-5, with D maybe TRBD1 (6 bases). CDR3 length: 18 amino acids. Trimming pared 6 bases from V and 5 bases from J, leaving 26 bases between. CDR1 LGHDT and CDR2 YNNKEL come from the germline V gene (reference sequence). CDR3 protein: CASRPRIRGWGSDQPQHF. The DNA of the CDR3 is TGTGCCAGCAGACCCAGAATTAGGGGGTGGGGGTCGGATCAGCCCCAGCATTTT.

The chain is built from TRBV5-6 and TRBJ2-2; D may be TRBD1 (6 bases). This CDR3 spans 15 amino acids. The V end was cut by 1 base, the J end by 4 bases, with 11 bases between. CDR1 and CDR2 from the germline V gene are SGHDT and YYEEEE. The CDR3 is CASSLFDRSTGELFF. The CDR3 DNA reads as TGTGCCAGCAGCTTGTTCGACAGGTCCACCGGGGAGCTGTTTTTT.

This clonotype was detected ten times or more. The rearrangement links TRBV7-8 to TRBJ1-1, with D hard to call. This CDR3 comprises 12 residues. Germline CDR1 reads SGHVS; CDR2 reads FQNEAQ. V dropped 3 bases and J dropped 11 bases, with 13 bases sitting between them. CDR3 sequence reads: CASSLDGYYAFF. In nucleotides, the CDR3 is TGTGCCAGCAGCTTGGACGGTTACTATGCTTTCTTT. The whole variable domain, remainder taken from reference TRBV7-8 and TRBJ1-1, is GAGVSQSPRYKVAKRGQDVALRCDPISGHVSLFWYQQALGQGPEFLTYFQNEAQLDKSGLPSDRFFAERPEGSVSTLKIQRTQQEDSAVYLCASSLDGYYAFFGQGTRLTVV.

To note about this clonotype: This sequence may be a read error, since a much larger clone differs from it by one base. V and J are TRBV7-2 and TRBJ2-2, with D tentatively TRBD1 or TRBD2 (6 bases each). Trimming took off 5 bases at V and 1 base at J, with 8 bases between the two ends. CDR3 length equals 14 residues. Looked up from germline, CDR1 is SGHTA and CDR2 is FQGNSA. CDR3 bases: TGTGCCAGCAGCAGGGGGGAGAACACCGGGGAGCTGTTTTTT. Its translation is CASSRGENTGELFF. The variable domain in full, with the rest retrieved from reference TRBV7-2 and TRBJ2-2, is GAGVSQSPSNKVTEKGKDVELRCDPISGHTALYWYRQSLGQGLEFLIYFQGNSAPDKSGLPSDRFSAERTGGSVSTLTIQRTQQEDSAVYLCASSRGENTGELFFGEGSRLTVL.

This clonotype was counted at least ten times. The V and J genes are TRBV6-5 and TRBJ2-7; D may correspond to TRBD1 or TRBD2 (5 bases each). Trimming cost V 4 bases and J 12 bases, with 22 bases left between them. CDR3 size: 14 residues. Looked up from germline, CDR1 is MNHEY and CDR2 is SVGAGI. CDR3 sequence: CASSLGTQTPLWYF. The CDR3 coding sequence is TGTGCCAGCAGTTTGGGGACGCAAACCCCCCTCTGGTACTTC.

This clonotype appeared many times. The rearrangement joins TRBV10-3 to TRBJ2-7; D is perhaps TRBD2 (5 bases). The germline gives CDR1 ENHRY, CDR2 SYGVKD. Trimming pared 2 bases from V and 0 bases from J, leaving 14 bases between. The CDR3 totals 16 residues. The CDR3 coding sequence is TGTGCCATCAGTGAGAAAGGAGCGGTCTCCTCCTACGAGCAGTACTTC. Residues: CAISEKGAVSSYEQYF.

The sample holds many counts of this clonotype. J is TRBJ2-2 and V is TRBV6-2 or TRBV6-3; TRBD1 matches at 10 bases. CDR3 length: 16 residues. The germline CDR1 and CDR2 sequences are MNHEY and SVGEGT. V lost 7 bases and J lost 7; bases outside the gene matches: 12. As DNA, the CDR3 is TGTGCCAGCACTAAATTGGACAGGGGGGTAATCGGGGAGCTGTTTTTT. Amino acid sequence: CASTKLDRGVIGELFF.

Turning to this clonotype: A much bigger clone sits one base away, suggesting this may be a read error. The CDR3 does not end in the conserved phenylalanine or tryptophan, so this is likely a read error. The chain uses TRBV4-2 and TRBJ2-2; D remains ambiguous. The CDR3 contains 14 residues. Germline CDR1 LGHNA, CDR2 YNFKEQ. V dropped 1 base and J dropped 9 bases, with 12 bases sitting between them. CDR3 DNA sequence: TGTGCCAGCAGCCAAGGCCTCGTAGGGCGGGAGCTGTTTTAT. It is translated as CASSQGLVGRELFY.

The V gene is TRBV10-3, the J gene TRBJ2-7, with D possibly called TRBD1 or TRBD2 (6 bases each). There are 14 residues in the CDR3. Trimming removed 6 bases from V and 5 bases from J, with 17 bases in between. CDR1 ENHRY and CDR2 SYGVKD come from the germline V gene. DNA for the CDR3: TGTGCCATCAGCTCACAGGGACGGGGGAACGAGCAGTACTTC. Translation gives CAISSQGRGNEQYF.

This clonotype was found a few times. The junction differs from germline at one of its ends, possibly a read error. The chain has TRBV7-9 and TRBJ2-2; 8 bases line up with TRBD1. The length of the CDR3 is 15 residues. Germline lookup yields CDR1 SEHNR and CDR2 FQNEAQ (reference sequence). CDR3 nucleotide sequence: TGTGCCAGCAGCCCGCTAGGGACAGGTTCCGGGGAGCTGTGTTTT. Translation: CASSPLGTGSGELCF.

This clonotype was observed at least ten times. The chain carries TRBV27 and TRBJ1-1; possible D gene TRBD1, 6 bases. Germline V gene data show CDR1 as MNHEY and CDR2 as SMNVEV (reference sequence). This CDR3 has 15 residues. The germline V and J ends were trimmed by 5 bases and 0 bases, with 13 bases remaining between them. CDR3: CASSTTGSLNTEAFF. The DNA of the CDR3 is TGTGCCAGCAGTACGACAGGATCCCTGAACACTGAAGCTTTCTTT.